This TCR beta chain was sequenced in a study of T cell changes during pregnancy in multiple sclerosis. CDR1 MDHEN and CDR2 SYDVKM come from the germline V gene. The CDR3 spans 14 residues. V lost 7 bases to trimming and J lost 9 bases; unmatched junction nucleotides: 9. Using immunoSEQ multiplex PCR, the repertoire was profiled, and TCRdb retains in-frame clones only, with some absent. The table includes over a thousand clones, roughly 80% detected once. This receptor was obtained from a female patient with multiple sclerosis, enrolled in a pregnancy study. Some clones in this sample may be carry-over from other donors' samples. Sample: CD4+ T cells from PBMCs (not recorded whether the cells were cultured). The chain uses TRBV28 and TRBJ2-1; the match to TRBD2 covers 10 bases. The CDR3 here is CASKGSGRAGEQFF. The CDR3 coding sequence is TGTGCCAGCAAAGGGAGCGGGAGGGCCGGTGAGCAGTTCTTC.